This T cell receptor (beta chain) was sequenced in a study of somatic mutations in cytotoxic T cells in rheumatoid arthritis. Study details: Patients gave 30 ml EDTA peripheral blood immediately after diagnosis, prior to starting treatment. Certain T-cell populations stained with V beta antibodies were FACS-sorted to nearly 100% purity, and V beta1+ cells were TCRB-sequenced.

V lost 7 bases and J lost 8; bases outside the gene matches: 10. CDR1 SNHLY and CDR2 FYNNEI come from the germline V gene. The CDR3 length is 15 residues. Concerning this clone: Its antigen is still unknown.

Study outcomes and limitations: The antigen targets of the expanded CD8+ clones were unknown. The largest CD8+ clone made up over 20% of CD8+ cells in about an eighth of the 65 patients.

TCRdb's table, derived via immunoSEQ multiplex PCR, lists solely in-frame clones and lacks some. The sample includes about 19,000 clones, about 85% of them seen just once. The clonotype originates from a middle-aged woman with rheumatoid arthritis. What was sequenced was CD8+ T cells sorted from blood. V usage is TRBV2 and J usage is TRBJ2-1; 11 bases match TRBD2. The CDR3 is CASTQLAGAWDEQFF. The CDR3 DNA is TGTGCCAGCACCCAACTAGCGGGAGCTTGGGATGAGCAGTTCTTC.